This record concerns one T cell receptor beta chain sequence. The antigen is undetermined. The PCR ran on 60 Vbeta and 13 Jbeta primers. Sequencing was performed with immunoSEQ multiplex PCR; in TCRdb, only in-frame clones are kept and a portion is missing. Among more than 110,000 clones listed, around two thirds were seen once. V dropped 6 bases and J dropped 2 bases, with 14 bases sitting between them. This CDR3 has 15 amino acids. Per germline, CDR1 MDHEN and CDR2 SYDVKM. The entry originates in a study of cytomegalovirus exposure and HLA in healthy donors. The overall study: Most genotyped donors, 81% of 300 to 400, had Caucasian-associated genetic ancestry.

Study-wide findings and caveats: Presence/absence analysis assumed near-uniform sequencing depth across donors. Most of the TCR beta V segments (in an earlier analysis) were productive either about 87% or about 30% of the time.

The chain has TRBV28 and TRBJ1-5, with a tentative D call TRBD1 (6 bases). The sequence derives from a woman in her fifties or sixties in good health and CMV-seropositive. Sample: PBMCs. In nucleotides, the CDR3 is TGTGCCAGCAGCCTAACAGGGAGAGGCAATCAGCCCCAGCATTTT. Translated: CASSLTGRGNQPQHF.